One and the same sample provided the 32 T cell receptor beta chains below, sequenced in a study of PD-L1 blockade in urothelial cancer. Time point in this sample: pretreatment peripheral blood. Only in-frame clones appear in the TCRdb table, and some are missing; sequencing was by immunoSEQ multiplex PCR. The sample lists 40,000 to 60,000 clones, about 81% occurring once. The sample here was PBMCs, taken around atezolizumab (anti-PD-L1) treatment. Every receptor here comes from a man between 65 and 85 years old with urothelial cancer.

V gene TRBV11-3 combines with J gene TRBJ2-2; 13 bases match TRBD2. CDR3 length: 18 residues. From germline, CDR1 is SGHNT and CDR2 YENEEA. V lost 0 bases to trimming and J lost 7 bases; unmatched junction nucleotides: 8. DNA for the CDR3: TGTGCCAGCAGCTTAGATTCACTAGCGGGAGGGCCCGGCGGGGAGCTGTTTTTT. Its translation is CASSLDSLAGGPGGELFF.

The chain has TRBV4-1 and TRBJ2-3; D gene ambiguous. Trimming removed 4 bases at V and 3 bases at J, with 17 bases between. CDR1 and CDR2 (germline): MGHRA, YSYEKL. The CDR3 runs 16 residues. CDR3 region: CASSPRKQSGTDTQYF. CDR3 nucleotides: TGCGCCAGCAGCCCCCGAAAGCAATCAGGAACAGATACGCAGTATTTT.

V and J are TRBV7-2 and TRBJ1-6, with no clear D. The CDR3 spans 13 residues. The V end lost 3 bases, the J end lost 8 bases, and 8 bases lay between the germline ends. Germline assignment: CDR1 SGHTA and CDR2 FQGNSA. The CDR3 coding sequence is TGTGCCAGCAGCTTGCGGGCCGATTCACCCCTCCACTTT. Its protein product is CASSLRADSPLHF.

Here the CDR3 DNA reads TGCGCCAGCAGCCGTGAAGGGACTAGCCTCGATACGCAGTATTTT. Its protein is CASSREGTSLDTQYF. The chain couples TRBV4-3 to TRBJ2-3; 9 nucleotides match TRBD2. The CDR3 runs 15 residues. The ends lost 4 bases at V and 6 bases at J; junction bases unmatched: 8. Germline-derived CDR1 and CDR2 are LGHNA and YSLEER.

The chain carries TRBV4-2 and TRBJ1-3; D unclear. The germline V gene has CDR1 LGHNA and CDR2 YNFKEQ. The CDR3 runs to 14 residues. V was pared by 3 bases and J by 6 bases, with 12 bases between. DNA of the CDR3: TGTGCCAGCAGCCATGGAGGAGAGTTAAACACCATATATTTT. Translated, it gives CASSHGGELNTIYF.

V and J are TRBV7-8 and TRBJ1-2, with unresolved D. The germline V gene has CDR1 SGHVS and CDR2 FQNEAQ. The CDR3 loop spans 13 amino acids. The V end was cut by 2 bases, the J end by 8 bases, with 12 bases between. The CDR3 DNA follows: TGTGCCAGCAGCTTAAATGCAGTGTGGGGCTACACCTTC. It encodes CASSLNAVWGYTF.

This chain connects TRBV4-3 to TRBJ2-1; TRBD2 agrees at 9 bases. Germline loops: CDR1 LGHNA, CDR2 YSLEER. This CDR3 region has 17 residues. V lost 0 bases and J lost 0; bases outside the gene matches: 3. The CDR3 coding sequence is TGCGCCAGCAGCCAAGATGCACTAGCGGGCTCCTACAATGAGCAGTTCTTC. Amino acids: CASSQDALAGSYNEQFF.

V is TRBV5-3 and J is TRBJ1-2, with D uncertain. TRBV5-3 is labeled an ORF, and its function is uncertain. The ends were cut back, 7 bases at V and 1 base at J, with 11 bases in the middle. The CDR3 is 13 residues long. The chain's CDR3 is CARPFRDNYGYTF. In DNA form, the CDR3 reads TGTGCCAGACCCTTCCGAGATAACTATGGCTACACCTTC.

The chain links TRBV7-6 to TRBJ2-5, with 8 nucleotides matching TRBD1. Germline trimming cut 5 bases from V and 5 bases from J; bases unmatched to any gene: 13. The CDR3 totals 16 residues. Germline CDR1 SGHVS, CDR2 FNYEAQ. CDR3 coding DNA: TGTGCCAGCAGCGGCCGGACAGGGAACGTGGTGGAGACCCAGTACTTC. The encoded protein is CASSGRTGNVVETQYF.

This clone showed up just once. This rearrangement joins TRBV28 to TRBJ2-7, with 10 bases that match TRBD2. Germline CDR1 reads MDHEN; CDR2 reads SYDVKM. Germline trimming cut 5 bases from V and 2 bases from J; bases unmatched to any gene: 3. CDR3 length equals 14 residues. The DNA of the CDR3 is TGTGCCAGCAGTGGAAGCGGGAGGGCCTACGAGCAGTACTTC. It translates to CASSGSGRAYEQYF.

The chain uses TRBV2 and TRBJ2-1; a possible D gene is TRBD2 (6 bases). In germline, CDR1 is SNHLY, CDR2 FYNNEI. V was trimmed by 7 bases and J by 6 bases, leaving 13 bases between them. The CDR3 length is 13 residues. CDR3 residues: CASNGGPINEQFF. CDR3 in DNA: TGTGCCAGCAACGGGGGTCCAATCAATGAGCAGTTCTTC.

The chain has TRBV6-1 and TRBJ1-5; no reliable D call. V was cut by 6 bases and J by 2 bases, with 14 bases left in between. CDR3 length: 15 residues. Per germline, CDR1 MNHNS and CDR2 SASEGT. CDR3 loop: CASSQEISGNQPQHF. As DNA, the CDR3 is TGTGCCAGCAGCCAAGAGATTTCGGGCAATCAGCCCCAGCATTTT.

Comments on this clone: One junction end disagrees with the germline gene, perhaps due to a read error. The chain uses TRBV28 and TRBJ1-1; D gene unclear. CDR1 MDHEN and CDR2 SYDVKM come from the germline V gene. This CDR3 is 13 amino acids long. The CDR3: CASRLYSDTEAFF. For the CDR3, the DNA is TGTGCCAGCAGATTATATTCCGACACTGAAGCTTTCTTT.

The chain couples TRBV6-1 to TRBJ2-1; TRBD2 agrees at 10 bases. The V gene end was trimmed by 4 bases and the J gene end by 9 bases; junction bases not matched to a gene: 15. CDR3 size: 17 residues. Germline loops: CDR1 MNHNS, CDR2 SASEGT. CDR3 bases: TGTGCCAGCAGTGCCGGGATGCTAGCGGGGGCGGTGGGTGAGCAGTTCTTC. The encoded protein is CASSAGMLAGAVGEQFF.

The gene calls are TRBV28 and TRBJ1-2; D is possibly TRBD1 (5 bases). V lost 2 bases and J 8 bases, leaving 9 bases between the germline ends. Germline V lookup: CDR1 MDHEN, CDR2 SYDVKM. The CDR3 covers 12 residues. The CDR3 coding sequence is TGTGCCAGCAGTTTAGGGGCCGGAGGCTACACCTTC. It encodes CASSLGAGGYTF.

The V call is TRBV2, the J call TRBJ1-1; 7 bases align to TRBD1. Germline V CDR1 and CDR2: SNHLY, FYNNEI. The length of the CDR3 is 15 residues. V shed 6 bases, J shed 1 base, and the junction held 8 bases outside the gene matches. The CDR3 region has the DNA TGTGCCAGCAGGAGTCCCGGGACAGCGAACACTGAAGCTTTCTTT. This gives the protein CASRSPGTANTEAFF.

This chain uses TRBV7-2 with TRBJ1-2, with a tentative D call TRBD1 (5 bases). CDR1 is SGHTA, CDR2 FQGNSA, per germline. This CDR3 has 15 residues. Trimming left V 4 bases short and J 4 bases short, with 16 bases between. CDR3 region: CASSSPGNPVYGYTF. The CDR3 coding sequence is TGTGCCAGCAGCTCCCCAGGGAATCCAGTCTATGGCTACACCTTC.

This clone was seen once. This chain connects TRBV5-1 to TRBJ1-1; 8 nucleotides align to TRBD1. V shed 4 bases, J shed 1 base, and the junction held 6 bases outside the gene matches. CDR1 and CDR2 from the germline V gene are SGHRS and YFSETQ. The CDR3 is 15 amino acids. The CDR3 reads CASSPRTGRNTEAFF. The CDR3 coding sequence is TGCGCCAGCAGCCCGCGGACAGGGAGGAACACTGAAGCTTTCTTT.

This chain uses TRBV7-2 with TRBJ1-5; the match to TRBD1 covers 10 bases. Germline CDR1 SGHTA, CDR2 FQGNSA. The CDR3 is 14 residues long. V shed 3 bases, J shed 4 bases, and the junction held 0 bases outside the gene matches. In DNA, the CDR3 is TGTGCCAGCAGCTTGGACAGGGGGAATCAGCCCCAGCATTTT. Translated: CASSLDRGNQPQHF.

This clone was seen only once. The V and J genes are TRBV27 and TRBJ2-7; 13 positions match TRBD2. CDR3 size: 16 residues. Per germline, CDR1 MNHEY and CDR2 SMNVEV (reference sequence). Losses at the gene ends were 7 bases for V and 5 bases for J; bases not matched to a gene: 11. The CDR3 sequence is CASTPRGTSGIHEQYF. CDR3 in DNA: TGTGCCAGCACCCCTAGGGGGACTAGCGGGATCCACGAGCAGTACTTC.

V and J are TRBV6-5 and TRBJ2-3; 8 bases align to TRBD2. The germline V gene has CDR1 MNHEY and CDR2 SVGAGI. V was clipped by 4 bases and J by 4 bases; unmatched bases: 4. The length of the CDR3 is 14 residues. The CDR3 DNA follows: TGTGCCAGCAGTTTTTCAGCGGGAGCAGATACGCAGTATTTT. Translation gives CASSFSAGADTQYF.

This chain connects TRBV2 to TRBJ1-1; TRBD1 is a possible D gene (5 bases). Germline CDR1 is SNHLY and CDR2 is FYNNEI. The CDR3 covers 12 residues. Between the trimmed V and J ends, which lost 8 bases and 1 base, there was a span of 8 bases. The CDR3 DNA reads as TGTGCCAGCGGAACAGGGAACACTGAAGCTTTCTTT. Translation gives CASGTGNTEAFF.

At least ten counts were recorded for this clone. This rearrangement joins TRBV27 to TRBJ1-5, with D perhaps matching TRBD1 (5 bases). This CDR3 has 14 residues. The V end lost 5 bases, the J end lost 3 bases, and 11 bases lay between the germline ends. CDR1 MNHEY and CDR2 SMNVEV come from the germline V gene (reference sequence). CDR3 protein: CASSLRDYNQPQHF. The CDR3, as DNA: TGTGCCAGCAGTCTCCGGGACTACAATCAGCCCCAGCATTTT.

V and J are TRBV5-1 and TRBJ2-2; TRBD2 aligns across 9 bases. This CDR3 region has 15 residues. The germline V gene encodes CDR1 SGHRS and CDR2 YFSETQ. The ends lost 0 bases at V and 9 bases at J; junction bases unmatched: 6. DNA for the CDR3: TGCGCCAGCAGCTTGGGTAGCGGGAGTACCCGGGAGCTGTTTTTT. It is translated as CASSLGSGSTRELFF.

This sequence joins TRBV15 and TRBJ1-5; possibly TRBD1 for D (5 bases). The CDR3 spans 14 residues. The germline V and J ends were trimmed by 7 bases and 0 bases, with 10 bases remaining between them. Germline loops: CDR1 LNHNV, CDR2 YYDKDF (reference sequence). DNA of the CDR3: TGTGCCACCACCCGGGGGGGTAGCAATCAGCCCCAGCATTTT. Translating gives CATTRGGSNQPQHF.

This clone turned up a few times. V gene TRBV4-3 combines with J gene TRBJ1-1; D is unresolved. The CDR3 is 14 residues long. Germline V CDR1 and CDR2: LGHNA, YSLEER. Trimming cost V 2 bases and J 4 bases, with 11 bases left between them. The CDR3 DNA sequence: TGCGCCAGCAGCCAAAGCGAACGGGGCACTGAAGCTTTCTTT. Its protein product is CASSQSERGTEAFF.

This chain joins TRBV18 and TRBJ2-7, with TRBD1 matching 7 bases. V lost 4 bases and J lost 5; bases outside the gene matches: 5. CDR1 and CDR2 (germline): KGHSH, LQKENI. This CDR3 is built from 13 residues. This CDR3 reads CASSQGAQDEQYF. For the CDR3, the DNA is TGTGCCAGCTCACAGGGGGCGCAGGACGAGCAGTACTTC. The complete variable domain, with remaining parts taken from reference TRBV18 and TRBJ2-7, reads NAGVMQNPRHLVRRRGQEARLRCSPMKGHSHVYWYRQLPEEGLKFMVYLQKENIIDESGMPKERFSAEFPKEGPSILRIQQVVRGDSAAYFCASSQGAQDEQYFGPGTRLTVT.

The CDR3, as DNA: TGTGCCAGCAGCGTAGAACGGGATCTCCACAATGAGCAGTTCTTC. Protein: CASSVERDLHNEQFF. The rearrangement links TRBV9 to TRBJ2-1, with D tentatively TRBD2 (5 bases). Germline V CDR1 and CDR2: SGDLS, YYNGEE. The CDR3 extends over 15 amino acids. With 0 bases removed from V and 5 bases from J, the gap between germline ends came to 12 bases.

The V gene is TRBV2, the J gene TRBJ1-2; a possible D gene is TRBD1 (5 bases). The CDR3 loop spans 12 amino acids. The V gene lost 7 bases and the J gene lost 2 bases, with 8 bases spanning the gap. Germline V lookup: CDR1 SNHLY, CDR2 FYNNEI. CDR3 coding DNA: TGTGCCAGCACGCGGGACAACTATGGCTACACCTTC. This gives the protein CASTRDNYGYTF.

The chain joins TRBV6-5 to TRBJ1-1; tentative D call: TRBD1 (6 bases). Trimming took 5 bases from V and 2 from J, leaving 15 bases between them. This CDR3 region has 15 residues. Germline loops: CDR1 MNHEY, CDR2 SVGAGI. The CDR3 region has the DNA TGTGCCAGCAGTCGCCGAGGACAGACCAACACTGAAGCTTTCTTT. Protein sequence: CASSRRGQTNTEAFF.

This clone has a single count. This sequence joins TRBV18 and TRBJ1-1, with D unclear. V dropped 0 bases and J dropped 7 bases, with 9 bases sitting between them. The germline V gene has CDR1 KGHSH and CDR2 LQKENI. This CDR3 has 13 amino acids. This chain's CDR3 is CASSPPSVIEAFF. The DNA for the CDR3 is TGTGCCAGCTCACCACCTTCGGTAATTGAAGCTTTCTTT.

The chain couples TRBV15 to TRBJ2-1; a weak D match, TRBD2 (5 bases). The CDR3 is 17 residues long. The V gene lost 0 bases and the J gene lost 3 bases, with 15 bases spanning the gap. The germline V gene encodes CDR1 LNHNV and CDR2 YYDKDF (reference sequence). As DNA, the CDR3 is TGTGCCACCAGCAGAGATCTACCAGCGGAGATCTACAATGAGCAGTTCTTC. Its protein is CATSRDLPAEIYNEQFF.